The entry below describes one T cell receptor beta chain. This PCR relied on a set of 60 Vbeta primers and 13 Jbeta primers. Assay used: immunoSEQ multiplex PCR; TCRdb lists only in-frame clones, some missing. In the table there are 90,000 to 120,000 clones, 73% of which are singletons. These data are taken from a study of cytomegalovirus exposure and HLA in healthy donors. Sequenced input: PBMCs. The clonotype was recovered from a man aged 25 to 40 in good health and CMV-seronegative.

The CDR3 spells CASSVDSVAPAYGYTF. The CDR3 coding sequence is TGTGCCAGCAGCGTCGATTCGGTCGCCCCCGCCTATGGCTACACCTTC. J is TRBJ1-2 and V is TRBV9; D gene ambiguous. CDR1 and CDR2 (germline): SGDLS, YYNGEE. This CDR3 is built from 16 residues. The V and J ends lost 2 bases and 4 bases respectively, with 18 bases between them.